This T cell receptor (beta chain) comes out of a study of blood T cell repertoires in COVID-19. This table comes from immunoSEQ multiplex PCR, and its TCRdb copy is limited to in-frame clones, with some not included. The sample includes approximately 230,000 clones, over 80% of them seen just once. Per germline, CDR1 KGHSH and CDR2 LQKENI. V was clipped by 3 bases and J by 3 bases; unmatched bases: 7. The CDR3 has 15 residues. The TCR was taken from a young woman who had recovered from COVID-19. Sequencing input: PBMCs or T cells enriched from blood (not recorded which). The V call is TRBV18, the J call TRBJ1-1; 7 positions agree with TRBD1. CDR3 loop: CASSPLQGLDTEAFF. CDR3 nucleotides: TGTGCCAGCTCACCCCTACAGGGGTTGGACACTGAAGCTTTCTTT.